In its sample, the clone carrying this T cell receptor (beta chain) was seen once. Its specificity is not known. The sample comes from a study of T cell responses to AZD1222 COVID-19 vaccine. Profiled with immunoSEQ multiplex PCR; TCRdb holds only in-frame clones, not every one. The table has 90,000 to 110,000 clones, about 85% seen once. The CDR3 sequence is 20 residues long. Germline V gives CDR1 MNHEY, CDR2 SMNVEV (reference sequence). Germline trimming cut 11 bases from V and 2 bases from J; bases unmatched to any gene: 23. Study-wide findings and caveats: Females outnumbered males among donors, who were mostly white British; clonal diversity was possibly underestimated.

This chain joins TRBV27 and TRBJ2-5; TRBD2 agrees at 13 bases. The sample here was peripheral blood, taken on day 0 of AZD1222 vaccination. The clonotype was recovered from an adult in good health. CDR3 DNA: TGTGCCCCGAGCTCGGACAGGGTGGGGACTAGCGGGATGCTTCAAGAGACCCAGTACTTC. It yields the protein CAPSSDRVGTSGMLQETQYF.